The sequence of this T cell receptor (beta chain) was determined in a study of T cells after yellow fever vaccination. Background on the study: Preparation used SMART-Seq v4 Ultra Low Input for the low-cell-number fractions.

In regard to this clonotype: Its antigen is unidentified.

This CDR3 comprises 18 residues. Germline V gene data show CDR1 as LGHNA and CDR2 as YNFKEQ. The V segment lost 1 base and the J segment 1 base; nucleotides outside the gene matches: 6. Production of TCR cDNA was by 5'RACE template switching, which also added a universal primer site and UMIs. TCRdb re-called the 5' RACE reads with MiXCR, one entry per CDR3 protein. The sample carries about 320,000 distinct CDR3 sequences, 3.5% to 4.5% recorded once. Findings and caveats of the study: Researchers cautioned that FACS-sorted repertoires could harbor abundant clonotypes contaminating from the bulk population. Post-booster reappearance was seen for most primary-vaccination clones (around 96% CD4, 88% CD8).

V gene TRBV4-2 combines with J gene TRBJ1-4, with 10 bases identical to TRBD1. Sequenced material: PBMCs, taken 15 days after the yellow fever booster vaccination. The receptor was derived from a man in his late teens or twenties who received the YFV17D yellow fever vaccine. CDR3 DNA sequence: TGTGCCAGCAGCCAAGGGACTGGACAGGGGGTAACTAATGAAAAACTGTTTTTT. It translates to CASSQGTGQGVTNEKLFF.